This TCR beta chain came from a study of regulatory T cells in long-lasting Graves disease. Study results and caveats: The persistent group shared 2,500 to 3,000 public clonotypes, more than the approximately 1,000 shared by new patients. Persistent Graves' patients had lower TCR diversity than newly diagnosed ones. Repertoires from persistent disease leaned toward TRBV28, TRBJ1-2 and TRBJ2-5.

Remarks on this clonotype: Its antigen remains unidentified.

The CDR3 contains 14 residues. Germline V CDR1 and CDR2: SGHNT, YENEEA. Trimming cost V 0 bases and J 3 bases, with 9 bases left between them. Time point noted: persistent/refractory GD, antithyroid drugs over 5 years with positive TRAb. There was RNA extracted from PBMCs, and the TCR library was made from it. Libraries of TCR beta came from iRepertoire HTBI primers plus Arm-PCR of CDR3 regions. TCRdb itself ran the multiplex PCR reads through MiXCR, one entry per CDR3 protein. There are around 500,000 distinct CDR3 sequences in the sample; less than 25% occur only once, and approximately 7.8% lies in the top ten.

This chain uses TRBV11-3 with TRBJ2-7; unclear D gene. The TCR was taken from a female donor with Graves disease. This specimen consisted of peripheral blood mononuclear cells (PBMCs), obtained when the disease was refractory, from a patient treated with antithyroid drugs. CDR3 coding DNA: TGTGCCAGCAGCTTAGATCTGCGTGGCTACGAGCAGTACTTC. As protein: CASSLDLRGYEQYF. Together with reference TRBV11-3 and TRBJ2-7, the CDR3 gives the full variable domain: EAGVVQSPRYKIIEKKQPVAFWCNPISGHNTLYWYLQNLGQGPELLIRYENEEAVDDSQLPKDRFSAERLKGVDSTLKIQPAELGDSAVYLCASSLDLRGYEQYFGPGTRLTVT.